Listed below are T cell receptor beta chains from one sample, sequenced in a study of shared clonotypes between healthy human individuals. Repertoires were generated with immunoSEQ multiplex PCR, while TCRdb's copy carries only in-frame clones and drops some. The sample carries over 850,000 clones, approximately 80% recorded once. The sample comprised memory CD4+ T cells from PBMCs. The receptors here all came from a man between 18 and 35 years old in good health. Some clones in this sample may be carry-over from other donors' samples. Each CDR3 is given with its conserved first and last residue. A D gene is named only where the DNA matches it firmly. Only some rows state a clone size, as once, few, many or a class for expanded clones.

CDR3 protein: CASSRSASANQETQYF
CDR3 DNA: TGCGCCAGCAGCCGCTCCGCTAGCGCCAACCAAGAGACCCAGTACTTC
D gene: -
J gene: TRBJ2-5
clone size: -
CDR3 length: 16
V gene: TRBV5-1

CDR3 protein: CASSPRQGAITGELFF
CDR3 DNA: TGTGCCAGCAGCCCGAGACAGGGGGCCATTACCGGGGAGCTGTTTTTT
D gene: TRBD1
J gene: TRBJ2-2
clone size: -
CDR3 length: 16
V gene: TRBV9

CDR3 protein: CASSHGTGGTDGYTF
CDR3 DNA: TGCGCCAGCAGCCACGGGACAGGGGGCACGGATGGCTACACCTTC
D gene: TRBD1
J gene: TRBJ1-2
clone size: -
CDR3 length: 15
V gene: TRBV5-1

CDR3 protein: CASSPQGYWTEAFF
CDR3 DNA: TGTGCCAGCTCACCACAGGGTTACTGGACTGAAGCTTTCTTT
D gene: -
J gene: TRBJ1-1
clone size: -
CDR3 length: 14
V gene: TRBV18

CDR3 protein: CASAAVGTYGYTF
CDR3 DNA: TGCGCCAGCGCAGCGGTGGGGACGTATGGCTACACCTTC
D gene: -
J gene: TRBJ1-2
clone size: -
CDR3 length: 13
V gene: TRBV5-1

CDR3 protein: CASSAGGRIDTQYF
CDR3 DNA: TGTGCCAGCAGTGCCGGCGGGAGAATAGATACGCAGTATTTT
D gene: TRBD2
J gene: TRBJ2-3
clone size: many
CDR3 length: 14
V gene: TRBV6-5

CDR3 protein: CSALGGRESSYNEQFF
CDR3 DNA: TGCAGCGCACTCGGCGGGCGTGAGAGCTCCTACAATGAGCAGTTCTTC
D gene: -
J gene: TRBJ2-1
clone size: -
CDR3 length: 16
V gene: TRBV29-1

CDR3 protein: CSVEDATNYGYTF
CDR3 DNA: TGCAGCGTTGAAGATGCGACTAACTATGGCTACACCTTC
D gene: -
J gene: TRBJ1-2
clone size: few
CDR3 length: 13
V gene: TRBV29-1

CDR3 protein: CAWTQGGNYEQYF
CDR3 DNA: TGTGCCTGGACACAGGGAGGTAACTACGAGCAGTACTTC
D gene: -
J gene: TRBJ2-7
clone size: -
CDR3 length: 13
V gene: TRBV30

CDR3 protein: CASSLSGLSNQPQHF
CDR3 DNA: TGCGCCAGCAGCTTAAGTGGGCTCAGCAATCAGCCCCAGCATTTT
D gene: -
J gene: TRBJ1-5
clone size: -
CDR3 length: 15
V gene: TRBV5-1

CDR3 protein: CASSPRGGSETQYF
CDR3 DNA: TGTGCCAGCAGCCCCAGGGGGGGGTCAGAGACCCAGTACTTC
D gene: -
J gene: TRBJ2-5
clone size: -
CDR3 length: 14
V gene: TRBV7-9

CDR3 protein: CASSSDHSGRNEQYF
CDR3 DNA: TGTGCCAGCAGCTCAGACCATAGCGGGAGAAACGAGCAGTACTTC
D gene: TRBD2
J gene: TRBJ2-7
clone size: -
CDR3 length: 15
V gene: TRBV5-4

CDR3 protein: CASSDWTGGPQETQYF
CDR3 DNA: TGTGCCAGCAGTGACTGGACAGGGGGCCCTCAAGAGACCCAGTACTTC
D gene: TRBD1
J gene: TRBJ2-5
clone size: -
CDR3 length: 16
V gene: TRBV6-1

CDR3 protein: CASSLGIGFNQPQHF
CDR3 DNA: TGTGCCAGCAGCCTAGGGATAGGCTTCAATCAGCCCCAGCATTTT
D gene: -
J gene: TRBJ1-5
clone size: -
CDR3 length: 15
V gene: TRBV28

CDR3 protein: CASSSPGSNYGYTF
CDR3 DNA: TGTGCCAGCAGTTCACCAGGATCTAACTATGGCTACACCTTC
D gene: -
J gene: TRBJ1-2
clone size: -
CDR3 length: 14
V gene: TRBV6-5

CDR3 protein: CASSEARRGELEQYF
CDR3 DNA: TGTGCCAGCAGTGAAGCGCGCCGGGGGGAGCTCGAGCAGTACTTC
D gene: TRBD2
J gene: TRBJ2-7
clone size: -
CDR3 length: 15
V gene: TRBV2

CDR3 protein: CAISGPDRFTNYGYTF
CDR3 DNA: TGTGCCATCAGTGGGCCGGACAGGTTTACTAACTATGGCTACACCTTC
D gene: TRBD1
J gene: TRBJ1-2
clone size: -
CDR3 length: 16
V gene: TRBV10-3

CDR3 protein: CAWSVRTNQPQHF
CDR3 DNA: TGTGCCTGGAGTGTACGGACCAATCAGCCCCAGCATTTT
D gene: -
J gene: TRBJ1-5
clone size: -
CDR3 length: 13
V gene: TRBV30

CDR3 protein: CASSLSGLAGGETQYF
CDR3 DNA: TGTGCCAGTTCCCTTAGCGGACTAGCGGGCGGGGAGACCCAGTACTTC
D gene: TRBD2
J gene: TRBJ2-5
clone size: -
CDR3 length: 16
V gene: TRBV25-1

CDR3 protein: CASSPGRSNQPRHF
CDR3 DNA: TGTGCCAGCAGCCCGGGCAGGAGCAATCAGCCCCGGCATTTT
D gene: -
J gene: TRBJ1-5
clone size: -
CDR3 length: 14
V gene: TRBV7-8

CDR3 protein: CASSPMVGGDTGELFF
CDR3 DNA: TGTGCCAGCAGCCCGATGGTGGGAGGAGACACCGGGGAGCTGTTTTTT
D gene: -
J gene: TRBJ2-2
clone size: -
CDR3 length: 16
V gene: TRBV5-6

CDR3 protein: CASRTGGTDTQYF
CDR3 DNA: TGTGCCAGCCGAACCGGGGGCACAGATACGCAGTATTTT
D gene: -
J gene: TRBJ2-3
clone size: once
CDR3 length: 13
V gene: TRBV6-5

CDR3 protein: CASSYKGHHNSPLHF
CDR3 DNA: TGTGCCAGCAGTTACAAAGGACACCATAATTCACCCCTCCACTTT
D gene: -
J gene: TRBJ1-6
clone size: -
CDR3 length: 15
V gene: TRBV6-5

CDR3 protein: CASSLRGPNTEAFF
CDR3 DNA: TGTGCCAGCAGCTTGAGGGGACCGAACACTGAAGCTTTCTTT
D gene: -
J gene: TRBJ1-1
clone size: few
CDR3 length: 14
V gene: TRBV5-4

CDR3 protein: CASSKRQGSYNEQFF
CDR3 DNA: TGTGCCAGTAGTAAACGACAGGGCTCGTACAATGAGCAGTTCTTC
D gene: TRBD1
J gene: TRBJ2-1
clone size: -
CDR3 length: 15
V gene: TRBV19

CDR3 protein: CASSVPKGTDTQYF
CDR3 DNA: TGTGCCAGCAGCGTACCAAAGGGGACAGATACGCAGTATTTT
D gene: -
J gene: TRBJ2-3
clone size: -
CDR3 length: 14
V gene: TRBV9

CDR3 protein: CASSEASGIYEQFF
CDR3 DNA: TGTGCCAGCAGTGAAGCATCGGGGATTTATGAGCAGTTCTTC
D gene: -
J gene: TRBJ2-1
clone size: many
CDR3 length: 14
V gene: TRBV2

CDR3 protein: CASSLRDYEQYF
CDR3 DNA: TGTGCCAGCAGTTTAAGGGACTACGAGCAGTACTTC
D gene: -
J gene: TRBJ2-7
clone size: many
CDR3 length: 12
V gene: TRBV28

CDR3 protein: CSKDTQYF
CDR3 DNA: TGCAGTAAGGATACGCAGTATTTT
D gene: -
J gene: TRBJ2-3
clone size: -
CDR3 length: 8
V gene: TRBV20-1

CDR3 protein: CASSPGGGTDTQYF
CDR3 DNA: TGTGCCAGCAGTCCCGGCGGCGGCACAGATACGCAGTATTTT
D gene: -
J gene: TRBJ2-3
clone size: -
CDR3 length: 14
V gene: TRBV27

CDR3 protein: CASSWAGNQPQHF
CDR3 DNA: TGTGCCAGCAGTTGGGCGGGCAATCAGCCCCAGCATTTT
D gene: -
J gene: TRBJ1-5
clone size: -
CDR3 length: 13
V gene: TRBV28

CDR3 protein: CASSLGEGQPQHF
CDR3 DNA: TGTGCCAGCAGCTTAGGGGAAGGACAGCCCCAGCATTTT
D gene: -
J gene: TRBJ1-5
clone size: -
CDR3 length: 13
V gene: TRBV7-8

CDR3 protein: CASTVGQTKGNTIYF
CDR3 DNA: TGTGCCAGCACCGTCGGACAGACGAAGGGAAACACCATATATTTT
D gene: -
J gene: TRBJ1-3
clone size: -
CDR3 length: 15
V gene: TRBV28

CDR3 protein: CASSERASYNEQFF
CDR3 DNA: TGTGCCAGCTCCGAGCGGGCATCCTACAATGAGCAGTTCTTC
D gene: -
J gene: TRBJ2-1
clone size: -
CDR3 length: 14
V gene: TRBV9

CDR3 protein: CASTSGTGAGSQPQHF
CDR3 DNA: TGTGCCAGCACCTCAGGCACAGGGGCGGGGAGTCAGCCCCAGCATTTT
D gene: TRBD1
J gene: TRBJ1-5
clone size: -
CDR3 length: 16
V gene: TRBV6-6

CDR3 protein: CASSIKDPIPQHF
CDR3 DNA: TGTGCCAGCAGTATAAAGGACCCTATTCCCCAGCATTTT
D gene: -
J gene: TRBJ1-5
clone size: -
CDR3 length: 13
V gene: TRBV6-1

CDR3 protein: CASSHRTGEDEQYF
CDR3 DNA: TGCGCCAGCAGCCATCGGACAGGGGAGGACGAGCAGTACTTC
D gene: TRBD1
J gene: TRBJ2-7
clone size: -
CDR3 length: 14
V gene: TRBV5-1

CDR3 protein: CASSLGGAQRYEQYF
CDR3 DNA: TGCGCCAGCAGCTTGGGAGGTGCCCAACGCTACGAGCAGTACTTC
D gene: -
J gene: TRBJ2-7
clone size: many
CDR3 length: 15
V gene: TRBV5-1

CDR3 protein: CSVDPIMGEQFF
CDR3 DNA: TGCAGCGTTGACCCGATCATGGGTGAGCAGTTCTTC
D gene: -
J gene: TRBJ2-1
clone size: once
CDR3 length: 12
V gene: TRBV29-1

CDR3 protein: CAWRGTGRAFF
CDR3 DNA: TGTGCCTGGAGGGGCACCGGGAGAGCTTTCTTT
D gene: -
J gene: TRBJ1-1
clone size: many
CDR3 length: 11
V gene: TRBV30

CDR3 protein: CASSRLGPGGNQPQHF
CDR3 DNA: TGCGCCAGCAGCCGCCTGGGGCCAGGGGGGAATCAGCCCCAGCATTTT
D gene: TRBD1
J gene: TRBJ1-5
clone size: few
CDR3 length: 16
V gene: TRBV4-1

CDR3 protein: CASSVGQFGGNEQFF
CDR3 DNA: TGTGCCAGCAGCGTAGGTCAGTTCGGGGGCAATGAGCAGTTCTTC
D gene: -
J gene: TRBJ2-1
clone size: -
CDR3 length: 15
V gene: TRBV9

CDR3 protein: CASSLTARGEKLFF
CDR3 DNA: TGTGCCAGCAGCCTGACGGCCCGGGGTGAAAAACTGTTTTTT
D gene: -
J gene: TRBJ1-4
clone size: -
CDR3 length: 14
V gene: TRBV9

CDR3 protein: CASSSRYSNQPQHF
CDR3 DNA: TGTGCCAGCAGTTCCCGTTATAGCAATCAGCCCCAGCATTTT
D gene: -
J gene: TRBJ1-5
clone size: -
CDR3 length: 14
V gene: TRBV28

CDR3 protein: CASSRRAGAVYEQYF
CDR3 DNA: TGTGCCAGCAGCAGGAGAGCGGGAGCGGTCTACGAGCAGTACTTC
D gene: TRBD2
J gene: TRBJ2-7
clone size: once
CDR3 length: 15
V gene: TRBV5-4

CDR3 protein: CASSLARGDEQYF
CDR3 DNA: TGTGCCAGCAGCTTAGCGCGCGGGGACGAGCAGTACTTC
D gene: -
J gene: TRBJ2-7
clone size: -
CDR3 length: 13
V gene: TRBV7-9

CDR3 protein: CASSEQGLNSPLHF
CDR3 DNA: TGTGCCAGCAGTGAACAGGGCCTTAATTCACCCCTCCACTTT
D gene: -
J gene: TRBJ1-6
clone size: -
CDR3 length: 14
V gene: TRBV27

CDR3 protein: CASSSEGRGVHGYTF
CDR3 DNA: TGTGCCAGCAGTTCCGAGGGACGGGGAGTCCATGGCTACACCTTC
D gene: -
J gene: TRBJ1-2
clone size: -
CDR3 length: 15
V gene: TRBV28

CDR3 protein: CASSPAGVLDTQYF
CDR3 DNA: TGTGCCAGCAGCCCCGCCGGGGTATTAGATACGCAGTATTTT
D gene: -
J gene: TRBJ2-3
clone size: -
CDR3 length: 14
V gene: TRBV7-2

CDR3 protein: CASSKGQGYEKLFF
CDR3 DNA: TGCGCCAGCAGCAAGGGACAGGGATATGAAAAACTGTTTTTT
D gene: TRBD1
J gene: TRBJ1-4
clone size: -
CDR3 length: 14
V gene: TRBV5-1

CDR3 protein: CASSVNRGVYGYTF
CDR3 DNA: TGTGCCAGCAGCGTTAACAGGGGAGTCTATGGCTACACCTTC
D gene: TRBD1
J gene: TRBJ1-2
clone size: -
CDR3 length: 14
V gene: TRBV7-2

CDR3 protein: CASSPAGTYNEQFF
CDR3 DNA: TGTGCCAGCTCACCAGCGGGGACGTACAATGAGCAGTTCTTC
D gene: -
J gene: TRBJ2-1
clone size: -
CDR3 length: 14
V gene: TRBV18

CDR3 protein: CASGGPGECGQPQHF
CDR3 DNA: TGCGCCAGCGGGGGTCCGGGGGAGTGCGGTCAGCCCCAGCATTTT
D gene: -
J gene: TRBJ1-5
clone size: -
CDR3 length: 15
V gene: TRBV5-1

CDR3 protein: CAWTFYNEQFF
CDR3 DNA: TGTGCCTGGACTTTCTACAATGAGCAGTTCTTC
D gene: -
J gene: TRBJ2-1
clone size: once
CDR3 length: 11
V gene: TRBV30